This is a list of T cell receptor beta chains from one sample in a study of graft-versus-host responses after intestinal transplantation. The repertoire was sequenced with immunoSEQ multiplex PCR; TCRdb's copy has only in-frame clones and lacks some. The sample has approximately 100,000 clones; under 90% are singletons. No antigen has been identified for these receptors. This specimen was unstimulated CD4+ T cells sorted from spleen or lymph node cells, taken before intestinal transplant. These TCRs come from a human donor who received an intestinal transplant. Each CDR3 is given with its conserved first and last residue. The D gene is left open where the match is weak.

V: TRBV9
D: .
CDR3: CASSVADSVSSPLHF

V: TRBV10-3
D: .
CDR3: CAISGGSGGYTF

V: TRBV5-1
D: .
CDR3: CASRYSGGAPEQYF

V: TRBV5-1
D: TRBD2
CDR3: CASSLEIVRGAGEQYF

V: TRBV5-1
D: .
CDR3: CASSSGNVDTGELFF

V: TRBV4-1
D: .
CDR3: CASSQTPREQFF

V: TRBV2
D: TRBD1
CDR3: CASTPDRDTEAFF

V: TRBV6-6
D: TRBD1
CDR3: CASSTGGRTEAFF

V: TRBV6-5
D: TRBD1
CDR3: CASSYSNGQVNTEAFF

V: TRBV10-3
D: .
CDR3: CAISERPTGEAFF

V: TRBV11-2
D: .
CDR3: CASSFRSGISPKSNEQFF

V: TRBV10-3
D: .
CDR3: CAISEPAVTGGTEAFF

V: TRBV27
D: .
CDR3: CASSSYSGNTEAFF

V: TRBV5-4
D: .
CDR3: CASSLAQGMDIQYF

V: TRBV5-6
D: TRBD1
CDR3: CASSPITGALLSGAFF

V: TRBV7-3
D: TRBD2
CDR3: CASSLTLAGGTGELFF

V: TRBV5-1
D: .
CDR3: CASSLGPASSYEQYF

V: TRBV10-3
D: TRBD1
CDR3: CAISSDRVKETQYF

V: TRBV7-9
D: .
CDR3: CASSGTPNTEAFF

V: TRBV5-8
D: TRBD1
CDR3: CASSRRTGSNEKLFF

V: TRBV7-3
D: .
CDR3: CASSLNMEGDTEAFF

V: TRBV5-6
D: TRBD1
CDR3: CASSRATGLVTEAFF

V: TRBV11-2
D: .
CDR3: CASSPGGGRAGYTF

V: TRBV4-1
D: .
CDR3: CASSQVSGSSYEQYF

V: TRBV19
D: TRBD2
CDR3: CASSNEAGGVTQYF

V: TRBV5-1
D: .
CDR3: CASSLGGPYSNQPQHF